The 22 T cell receptor beta chains below were found in one sample sequenced in a study of CD8 T cells in ankylosing spondylitis. Findings of the study overall: A TCR beta motif made of eight highly homologous variants seemed typical of ankylosing spondylitis blood.

No antigen is known for these receptors. Using its own MiXCR run on the 5' RACE reads, TCRdb lists one record per CDR3 protein. The sample shows around 540,000 distinct CDR3 sequences, roughly 12% of them seen only once. The sample comprised blood, either unsorted or a sorted T cell fraction (not recorded which). The receptors were gathered from a male donor with ankylosing spondylitis.

The V and J genes are TRBV21-1 and TRBJ2-1; TRBD2 is the table's D call, not checked against the DNA. TRBV21-1 is assigned pseudogene status. The CDR3 extends over 12 amino acids. The CDR3 nucleotides are TGTGCCAGGGAGACTAGATACAATGAGCAGTTCTTC. Its protein is CARETRYNEQFF.

Many counts were recorded for this clonotype. The genes are TRBV4-2 and TRBJ2-5, with TRBD1 identical over 8 bases. The junction had 12 bases not matched to a gene; V was cut back by 2 bases and J by 1 base. This CDR3 is built from 18 residues. Germline loops: CDR1 LGHNA, CDR2 YNFKEQ. The DNA for the CDR3 is TGTGCCAGCAGCCAAAAAGCTTCCCGGGACAGGAGCCAAGAGACCCAGTACTTC. This encodes CASSQKASRDRSQETQYF.

The sample holds a few counts of this clonotype. The V call is TRBV2, the J call TRBJ2-3, with a tentative D call TRBD2 (5 bases). The CDR3 has 11 amino acids. Germline lookup yields CDR1 SNHLY and CDR2 FYNNEI. V lost 5 bases and J 5 bases, leaving 5 bases between the germline ends. The CDR3, as DNA: TGTGCCAGCAGTACTAGAGATACGCAGTATTTT. It is translated as CASSTRDTQYF.

The chain joins TRBV11-3 to TRBJ2-1, with 9 positions matching TRBD2. Germline CDR1 and CDR2: SGHNT and YENEEA. The CDR3 runs to 17 residues. V was pared by 0 bases and J by 2 bases, with 5 bases of the junction left unmatched. Written as DNA, the CDR3 is TGTGCCAGCAGCTTAGATTCGTCTAGCGGGACCTACAATGAGCAGTTCTTC. Protein product: CASSLDSSSGTYNEQFF.

The genes are TRBV18 and TRBJ2-5; a possible D gene is TRBD1 (5 bases). Germline values: CDR1 KGHSH, CDR2 LQKENI. CDR3 length: 14 amino acids. Trimming took 1 base from V and 3 from J, leaving 9 bases between them. The CDR3, as DNA: TGTGCCAGCTCACCACGGGCCAGGGAAGAGACCCAGTACTTC. Its translation is CASSPRAREETQYF.

This chain connects TRBV6-1 to TRBJ2-7; D is unclear. Germline CDR1 MNHNS, CDR2 SASEGT. With 4 bases removed from V and 1 base from J, the gap between germline ends came to 17 bases. This CDR3 has 16 residues. The CDR3 DNA sequence: TGTGCCAGCAGTGGAATACACCTGGTTTCTTCCTACGAGCAGTACTTC. Protein: CASSGIHLVSSYEQYF.

This clonotype was counted a few times. The V call is TRBV11-2, the J call TRBJ1-5; 9 bases line up with TRBD1. The CDR3 runs 16 residues. Unmatched junction bases numbered 11, after V lost 5 bases and J lost 6 bases. The germline CDR1 and CDR2 sequences are SGHAT and FQNNGV. CDR3 region: CASSPKPGQGTQPQHF. For the CDR3, the DNA is TGTGCCAGCAGCCCGAAACCTGGACAGGGGACTCAGCCCCAGCATTTT.

Ten or more counts support this clonotype. The genes are TRBV14 and TRBJ2-5; 9 nucleotides align to TRBD2. The V segment lost 1 base and the J segment 5 bases; nucleotides outside the gene matches: 5. Germline values: CDR1 SGHDN, CDR2 FVKESK. This CDR3 has 15 amino acids. This chain's CDR3 is CASSQVRGRGETQYF. The CDR3 bases are TGTGCCAGCAGCCAAGTCCGCGGGAGGGGGGAGACCCAGTACTTC.

This clonotype was seen only a few times. This chain uses TRBV12-3 or TRBV12-4 with TRBJ2-3; possible D gene TRBD1, 6 bases. The length of the CDR3 is 17 residues. The V and J ends lost 3 bases and 2 bases respectively, with 18 bases between them. The CDR3: CASSFMVDGQYTDTQYF. DNA for the CDR3: TGTGCCAGCAGTTTTATGGTAGACGGACAGTACACAGATACGCAGTATTTT.

This clonotype has only a few counts. V is TRBV20-1 and J is TRBJ1-1; a weak D match, TRBD1 (6 bases). The CDR3 is 13 residues long. Germline V gives CDR1 DFQATT, CDR2 SNEGSKA (reference sequence). Trimming removed 7 bases from V and 5 bases from J, with 17 bases in between. The CDR3 is CSVHRERGTEAFF. CDR3 coding DNA: TGCAGTGTCCACAGGGAAAGAGGAACTGAAGCTTTCTTT.

This clonotype was recorded a few times. The rearrangement uses TRBV7-2 and TRBJ2-7, with TRBD2 matching over 9 bases. Germline values: CDR1 SGHTA, CDR2 FQGNSA. The length of the CDR3 is 15 residues. J lost 7 bases, V lost 1 base, and 8 bases had no gene match. The CDR3 nucleotides read TGTGCCAGCAGCTTAGTCGGCGGGAGGGCCGATGAGCAGTACTTC. Its protein product is CASSLVGGRADEQYF.

This clonotype came up a few times. The chain carries TRBV5-1 and TRBJ2-2; 8 bases align to TRBD2. The V and J ends lost 0 bases and 1 base, in that order; junction bases with no gene match: 5. The CDR3 is 17 residues long. Germline-derived CDR1 and CDR2 are SGHRS and YFSETQ. The CDR3 here is CASSLEVAGKNTGELFF. The CDR3 DNA sequence: TGCGCCAGCAGCTTGGAGGTAGCGGGAAAGAACACCGGGGAGCTGTTTTTT.

This CDR3 is CASSSGTGNSNQPQHF. CDR3 nucleotide sequence: TGTGCCAGCAGCTCAGGGACAGGGAATAGCAATCAGCCCCAGCATTTT. The chain carries TRBV9 and TRBJ1-5; the match to TRBD1 covers 9 bases. The length of the CDR3 is 16 residues. Germline trimming cut 4 bases from V and 0 bases from J; bases unmatched to any gene: 5. Germline CDR1 reads SGDLS; CDR2 reads YYNGEE.

In its sample, this clonotype was seen a few times. This sequence joins TRBV7-9 and TRBJ1-3; no clear D. Germline V gives CDR1 SEHNR, CDR2 FQNEAQ (reference sequence). This CDR3 spans 15 amino acids. V was cut by 5 bases and J by 0 bases, with 11 bases left in between. Here the CDR3 DNA reads TGTGCCAGCAGCCCCCGGAGAATCTCTGGAAACACCATATATTTT. Encoded protein: CASSPRRISGNTIYF.

The chain carries TRBV10-2 and TRBJ1-2; D is unresolved. The germline CDR1 and CDR2 sequences are WSHSY and SAAADI. The CDR3 runs to 14 residues. V shed 6 bases and J shed 6 bases, with 17 bases lying between them. CDR3 residues: CASSTLPADHGYTF. The CDR3 DNA follows: TGCGCCAGCAGCACGCTCCCGGCGGACCATGGCTACACCTTC.

This chain connects TRBV7-2 to TRBJ2-7; the D is unclear. The germline gives CDR1 SGHTA, CDR2 FQGNSA. Trimming removed 1 base at V and 3 bases at J, with 7 bases between. The CDR3 extends over 13 amino acids. This chain's CDR3 is CASSLVTGYEQYV. CDR3 in DNA: TGTGCCAGCAGCTTAGTGACCGGCTACGAGCAGTACGTC.

The chain carries TRBV5-1 and TRBJ2-5, with TRBD2 as a possible D gene (6 bases). CDR1 and CDR2 (germline): SGHRS, YFSETQ. This CDR3 is 16 amino acids long. Trimming left V 0 bases short and J 1 base short, with 13 bases between. The CDR3 region has the DNA TGCGCCAGCAGCTTGGTTGGAGGGACGGCCCAAGAGACCCAGTACTTC. Protein product: CASSLVGGTAQETQYF.

This clonotype occurred a few times. The rearrangement links TRBV7-9 to TRBJ2-2, with 9 bases fitting TRBD2. V lost 4 bases, J lost 6 bases, and 12 bases stayed unmatched. CDR1 and CDR2 (germline): SEHNR, FQNEAQ (reference sequence). The CDR3 length is 17 residues. The CDR3: CASSSRAGGPSSGELFF. CDR3 coding DNA: TGTGCCAGCAGCTCGCGGGCGGGAGGGCCTTCGTCCGGGGAGCTGTTTTTT.

This clonotype has a count of ten or more. This sequence joins TRBV7-2 and TRBJ2-3; the match to TRBD2 covers 7 bases. The V gene end was trimmed by 3 bases and the J gene end by 5 bases; junction bases not matched to a gene: 5. The CDR3 totals 14 residues. Germline CDR1 SGHTA, CDR2 FQGNSA. The CDR3 here is CASSFAGAGDTQYF. CDR3 bases: TGTGCCAGCAGCTTTGCGGGAGCGGGAGATACGCAGTATTTT. Full variable domain (remainder filled in from reference TRBV7-2 and TRBJ2-3): GAGVSQSPSNKVTEKGKDVELRCDPISGHTALYWYRQSLGQGLEFLIYFQGNSAPDKSGLPSDRFSAERTGGSVSTLTIQRTQQEDSAVYLCASSFAGAGDTQYFGPGTRLTVL.

The genes are TRBV19 and TRBJ1-2; D not certain. The germline gives CDR1 LNHDA, CDR2 SQIVND (reference sequence). This CDR3 is 15 amino acids long. With 8 bases removed from V and 2 bases from J, the gap between germline ends came to 18 bases. As DNA, the CDR3 is TGTGCCAGTTCAACGGGATCTGCGGTGAACTATGGCTACACCTTC. Its protein is CASSTGSAVNYGYTF. Full variable domain (missing parts from reference TRBV19 and TRBJ1-2): DGGITQSPKYLFRKEGQNVTLSCEQNLNHDAMYWYRQDPGQGLRLIYYSQIVNDFQKGDIAEGYSVSREKKESFPLTVTSAQKNPTAFYLCASSTGSAVNYGYTFGSGTRLTVV.

There are a few counts of this clonotype. The rearrangement joins TRBV20-1 to TRBJ2-1, with 10 bases fitting TRBD2. Germline CDR1 reads DFQATT; CDR2 reads SNEGSKA (reference sequence). This CDR3 comprises 15 residues. Losses at the gene ends were 6 bases for V and 3 bases for J; bases not matched to a gene: 8. The DNA of the CDR3 is TGCAGTGCCTTAGCGGGAGGATCGTACTACAATGAGCAGTTCTTC. This translates into CSALAGGSYYNEQFF.

CDR3 loop: CASSQEAGRAGSQFF. The CDR3 nucleotides are TGTGCCAGCAGCCAAGAGGCCGGGCGCGCCGGGTCCCAGTTCTTC. This sequence joins TRBV3-1 and TRBJ2-1; D remains unclear. Germline assignment: CDR1 LGHDT and CDR2 YNNKEL (reference sequence). V was pared by 0 bases and J by 13 bases, with 19 bases between. There are 15 residues in the CDR3.